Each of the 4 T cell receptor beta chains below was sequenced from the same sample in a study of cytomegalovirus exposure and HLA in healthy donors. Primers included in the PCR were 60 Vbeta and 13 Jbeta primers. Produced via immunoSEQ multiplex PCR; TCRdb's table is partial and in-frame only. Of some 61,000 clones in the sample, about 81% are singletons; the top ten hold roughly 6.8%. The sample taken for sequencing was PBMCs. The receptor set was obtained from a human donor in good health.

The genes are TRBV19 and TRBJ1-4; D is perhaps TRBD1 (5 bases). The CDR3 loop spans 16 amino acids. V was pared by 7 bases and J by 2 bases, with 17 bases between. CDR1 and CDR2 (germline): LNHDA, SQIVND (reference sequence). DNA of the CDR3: TGTGCCAGTAAGAGGCAGGGAAGTTCGACTAATGAAAAACTGTTTTTT. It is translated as CASKRQGSSTNEKLFF.

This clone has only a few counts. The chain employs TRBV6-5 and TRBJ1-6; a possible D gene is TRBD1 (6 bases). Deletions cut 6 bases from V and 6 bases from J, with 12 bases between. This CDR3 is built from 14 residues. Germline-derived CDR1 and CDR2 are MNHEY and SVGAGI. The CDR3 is CASSRQDSNSPLHF. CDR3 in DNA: TGTGCCAGCAGCAGACAGGATAGTAATTCACCCCTCCACTTT.

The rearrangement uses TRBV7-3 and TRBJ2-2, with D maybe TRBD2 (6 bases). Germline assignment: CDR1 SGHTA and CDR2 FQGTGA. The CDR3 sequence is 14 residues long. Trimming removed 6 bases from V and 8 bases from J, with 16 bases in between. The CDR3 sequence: CASSRGLPQGELFF. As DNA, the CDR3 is TGTGCCAGCAGTAGGGGACTCCCTCAAGGGGAGCTGTTTTTT.

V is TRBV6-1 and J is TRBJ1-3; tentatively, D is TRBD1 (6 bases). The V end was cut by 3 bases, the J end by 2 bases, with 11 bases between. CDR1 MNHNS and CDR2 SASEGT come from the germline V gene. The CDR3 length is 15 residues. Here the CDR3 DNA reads TGTGCCAGCAGTGATGGGGGGGCGACTGGAAACACCATATATTTT. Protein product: CASSDGGATGNTIYF.